The 20 T cell receptor beta chains in this list originate from one sample, sequenced in a study of CD8 T cells in ankylosing spondylitis. TCRdb independently ran MiXCR on the 5' RACE reads; one entry per CDR3 protein. The table lists more than 250,000 distinct CDR3 sequences, approximately 10% of them singletons, with roughly 9.2% in the top ten. Material: blood, either unsorted or a sorted T cell fraction (not recorded which). These receptors came from a female donor with ankylosing spondylitis or in good health (not recorded which).

The chain couples TRBV27 to TRBJ2-7; TRBD2 matches 11 bases. The length of the CDR3 is 15 residues. Germline CDR1 is MNHEY and CDR2 is SMNVEV (reference sequence). V lost 3 bases, J lost 4 bases, and 5 bases stayed unmatched. This chain's CDR3 is CASSFLVAGGYEQYF. CDR3 nucleotide sequence: TGTGCCAGCAGTTTTCTCGTAGCGGGAGGGTACGAGCAGTACTTC.

The sample holds one count of this clonotype. V usage is TRBV20-1 and J usage is TRBJ2-1; TRBD2 agrees at 10 bases. Losses at the gene ends were 4 bases for V and 5 bases for J; bases not matched to a gene: 8. The CDR3 is made up of 15 amino acids. CDR1 DFQATT and CDR2 SNEGSKA come from the germline V gene (reference sequence). The chain's CDR3 is CSAISGTSANNEQFF. Written as DNA, the CDR3 is TGCAGTGCTATATCCGGGACTAGCGCCAACAATGAGCAGTTCTTC.

This clonotype has just a few counts. As DNA, the CDR3 is TGTGCCAGCGGACCGGGACAGGGGGGCAATGAGCAGTTCTTC. Encoded protein: CASGPGQGGNEQFF. The chain recombines TRBV6-4 with TRBJ2-1, with 11 bases aligning to TRBD1. With 8 bases clipped from V and 6 bases from J, the junction kept 6 bases outside the gene matches. The CDR3 covers 14 residues. Per the germline V gene, CDR1 is MRHNA and CDR2 is SNTAGT.

The V gene is TRBV7-8, the J gene TRBJ2-1, with 8 nucleotides matching TRBD1. The germline CDR1 and CDR2 sequences are SGHVS and FQNEAQ. CDR3 length: 15 residues. The V segment lost 4 bases and the J segment 5 bases; nucleotides outside the gene matches: 7. Here the CDR3 reads CASSYRDRINNEQFF. The CDR3, as DNA: TGTGCCAGCAGCTACCGGGACAGGATAAACAATGAGCAGTTCTTC.

This clonotype was recorded at least ten times. The V call is TRBV7-2, the J call TRBJ2-7, with 7 bases identical to TRBD1. Germline V gene sequence: CDR1 SGHTA, CDR2 FQGNSA. CDR3 length: 13 residues. The V gene end was trimmed by 4 bases and the J gene end by 2 bases; junction bases not matched to a gene: 2. The CDR3 nucleotides read TGTGCCAGCAGCTCGGGACAGCCCTACGAGCAGTACTTC. It encodes CASSSGQPYEQYF. Full variable domain (rest looked up from reference TRBV7-2 and TRBJ2-7): GAGVSQSPSNKVTEKGKDVELRCDPISGHTALYWYRQSLGQGLEFLIYFQGNSAPDKSGLPSDRFSAERTGGSVSTLTIQRTQQEDSAVYLCASSSGQPYEQYFGPGTRLTVT.

This clonotype was seen more than once but under ten times. The chain couples TRBV7-2 to TRBJ2-7, with D possibly being TRBD1 or TRBD2 (6 bases each). The germline V and J ends were trimmed by 5 bases and 3 bases, with 11 bases remaining between them. There are 13 residues in the CDR3. The germline CDR1 and CDR2 sequences are SGHTA and FQGNSA. The CDR3 DNA reads TGTGCCAGCAGCAAAGGAGGGGGCTACGAGCAGTACTTC. It codes for CASSKGGGYEQYF.

This clonotype was counted many times. V and J are TRBV3-1 and TRBJ2-1; 11 bases align to TRBD2. The V and J ends lost 5 bases and 10 bases, in that order; junction bases with no gene match: 7. Germline CDR1 is LGHDT and CDR2 is YNNKEL (reference sequence). The CDR3 has 14 amino acids. The CDR3 spells CASSSGTSGREQFF. DNA of the CDR3: TGTGCCAGCAGCTCGGGGACTAGCGGACGGGAGCAGTTCTTC.

This clonotype was recorded a few times. The chain employs TRBV5-1 and TRBJ2-5, with 9 bases identical to TRBD1. Looked up from germline, CDR1 is SGHRS and CDR2 is YFSETQ. Trimming took 1 base from V and 2 from J; bases not matched to a gene: 9. The CDR3 sequence is 17 residues long. The CDR3 DNA is TGCGCCAGCAGCTTGATTTCCCCCGGGACAGGGCAAGAGACCCAGTACTTC. It codes for CASSLISPGTGQETQYF.

A note on this clonotype: A read error is possible here, since a much larger clone lies one base away. The genes are TRBV20-1 and TRBJ2-1, with D perhaps matching TRBD1 or TRBD2 (5 bases each). This CDR3 region has 16 residues. Germline V gives CDR1 DFQATT, CDR2 SNEGSKA (reference sequence). In nucleotides, the CDR3 is TGCTGTGCCTCAGGTGTTGGGGGACGCTCCTACAATGAGCAGTTCTTC. Amino acid sequence: CCASGVGGRSYNEQFF.

Ten or more counts support this clonotype. The CDR3 protein is CASSQDKASTPYEQYF. CDR3 DNA: TGCGCCAGCAGCCAAGATAAAGCATCTACCCCCTACGAGCAGTACTTC. The chain employs TRBV4-1 and TRBJ2-7; D not certain. The CDR3 covers 16 residues. Germline loops: CDR1 MGHRA, CDR2 YSYEKL. The V end lost 0 bases, the J end lost 2 bases, and 14 bases lay between the germline ends.

The rearrangement joins TRBV5-5 to TRBJ1-1; a weak D match, TRBD1 (6 bases). CDR3 length: 16 residues. Germline-derived CDR1 and CDR2 are SGHKS and YYEKEE (reference sequence). V gave up 1 base and J gave up 10 bases, with 23 bases separating them. The CDR3 coding sequence is TGTGCCAGCAGCTTGTCTGGGGGGCGGGTGGGGGCTGTAGCTTTCTTT. Its translation: CASSLSGGRVGAVAFF.

This clonotype occurred many times. Sequence at one end of the junction differs from germline and may be a read error. This sequence joins TRBV7-8 and TRBJ1-2; TRBD1 is a possible D gene (5 bases). Germline lookup yields CDR1 SGHVS and CDR2 FQNEAQ. The CDR3 contains 9 residues. CDR3 loop: CASSLAGGF. As DNA, the CDR3 is TGTGCCAGCAGCTTAGCCGGGGGCTTC. The full variable domain, with the rest looked up from reference TRBV7-8 and TRBJ1-2, is GAGVSQSPRYKVAKRGQDVALRCDPISGHVSLFWYQQALGQGPEFLTYFQNEAQLDKSGLPSDRFFAERPEGSVSTLKIQRTQQEDSAVYLCASSLAGGFGSGTRLTVV.

This clonotype has only a few counts. The gene calls are TRBV6-2 or TRBV6-3 and TRBJ2-2; 8 positions agree with TRBD2. CDR1 and CDR2 (germline): MNHEY, SVGEGT. The CDR3 is 14 amino acids. Losses at the gene ends were 8 bases for V and 1 base for J; bases not matched to a gene: 3. The CDR3 bases are TGTGCCAGCGAGCGGGAGAGGAACACCGGGGAGCTGTTTTTT. It codes for CASERERNTGELFF.

Ten or more counts support this clonotype. J is TRBJ2-7 and V is TRBV6-5; 7 positions match TRBD1. The trim removed 4 bases at V and 6 bases at J, leaving 3 bases unmatched. This CDR3 contains 12 residues. Germline assignment: CDR1 MNHEY and CDR2 SVGAGI. Here the CDR3 DNA reads TGTGCCAGCAGTTCTTGGGACAGCGAGCAGTACTTC. This encodes CASSSWDSEQYF.

The chain carries TRBV7-9 and TRBJ2-7; TRBD1 matches 10 bases. Germline V gives CDR1 SEHNR, CDR2 FQNEAQ (reference sequence). The CDR3 has 15 amino acids. Germline trimming cut 6 bases from V and 3 bases from J; bases unmatched to any gene: 8. CDR3 sequence: CASRTDGDRGYEQYF. The CDR3 DNA sequence: TGTGCCAGCAGAACAGACGGGGACAGGGGCTACGAGCAGTACTTC.

CDR3 in amino acids: CASSLWPGQGAVGAKNIQYF. CDR3 nucleotide sequence: TGCGCCAGCAGCCTCTGGCCGGGACAGGGGGCTGTTGGGGCCAAAAACATTCAGTACTTC. The V call is TRBV5-1, the J call TRBJ2-4; 12 bases line up with TRBD1. The CDR3 covers 20 residues. Per germline, CDR1 SGHRS and CDR2 YFSETQ. V dropped 4 bases and J dropped 1; count of bases not matched to a gene: 15.

This clonotype has at least ten counts. This sequence joins TRBV7-2 and TRBJ1-2; unclear D gene. V was trimmed by 0 bases and J by 8 bases, leaving 10 bases between them. From germline, CDR1 is SGHTA and CDR2 FQGNSA. The CDR3 is made up of 13 amino acids. CDR3 loop: CASSLASFFGYTF. The CDR3 DNA is TGTGCCAGCAGCTTAGCGTCCTTCTTCGGCTACACCTTC.

The chain recombines TRBV7-2 with TRBJ1-3; the D gene is possibly TRBD1 (5 bases). Trimming removed 5 bases at V and 0 bases at J, with 17 bases between. Germline loops: CDR1 SGHTA, CDR2 FQGNSA. CDR3 length equals 17 residues. The CDR3 DNA is TGTGCCAGCAGCCTTCTGGGGGACTTGTACTCTGGAAACACCATATATTTT. It is translated as CASSLLGDLYSGNTIYF.

This clonotype was detected ten times or more. This chain connects TRBV7-9 to TRBJ2-7, with D perhaps matching TRBD2 (6 bases). Germline assignment: CDR1 SEHNR and CDR2 FQNEAQ (reference sequence). This CDR3 is 14 amino acids long. V was cut by 5 bases and J by 0 bases, with 11 bases left in between. In DNA, the CDR3 is TGTGCCAGCAGCGAGGGACTGAGCTCCTACGAGCAGTACTTC. It translates to CASSEGLSSYEQYF.

This clonotype showed up many times. The rearrangement joins TRBV12-3 or TRBV12-4 to TRBJ2-7; possibly TRBD1 for D (5 bases). This CDR3 contains 14 residues. Trimming cost V 4 bases and J 1 base, with 11 bases left between them. In nucleotides, the CDR3 is TGTGCCAGCAGTTCCTCGACAGCTTCCTACGAGCAGTACTTC. It codes for CASSSSTASYEQYF.